The 8 T cell receptor beta chains below come from one sample, sequenced in a study of neurological immune-mediated disorders. Each CDR3 protein gets one entry after TCRdb re-called the 5' RACE reads with MiXCR. The data show about 25,000 distinct CDR3 sequences, 2.5% to 4% seen once. Sequencing input: PBMCs. These receptors all stem from a woman in her 30s with multiple sclerosis.

This clonotype was counted many times. The rearrangement links TRBV7-8 to TRBJ1-2; 7 bases line up with TRBD1. CDR1 SGHVS and CDR2 FQNEAQ come from the germline V gene. With V trimmed by 2 bases and J by 8 bases, 11 bases remained unmatched. CDR3 length: 15 amino acids. CDR3 bases: TGTGCCAGCAGCTTACCCAGCCTAGGGGGCCGGGGCTACACCTTC. It encodes CASSLPSLGGRGYTF.

This clonotype was observed many times. V usage is TRBV7-2 and J usage is TRBJ1-2; D is ambiguous. The CDR3 totals 14 residues. The V end was cut by 1 base, the J end by 7 bases, with 13 bases between. Germline V gene sequence: CDR1 SGHTA, CDR2 FQGNSA. The CDR3 DNA follows: TGTGCCAGCAGCTTAGAAGCAGGTTTGGGTGGCTACACCTTC. This encodes CASSLEAGLGGYTF.

Many counts were recorded for this clonotype. The genes are TRBV6-6 and TRBJ1-5; D is possibly TRBD1 (5 bases). The length of the CDR3 is 15 residues. Germline V lookup: CDR1 MNHNY, CDR2 SVGAGI (reference sequence). V shed 2 bases and J shed 2 bases, with 10 bases lying between them. The CDR3 loop reads CASSYVQGGNQPQHF. The CDR3 region has the DNA TGTGCCAGCAGTTACGTGCAGGGAGGCAATCAGCCCCAGCATTTT.

This clonotype was observed at least ten times. The chain joins TRBV6-2 or TRBV6-3 to TRBJ2-3, with D possibly TRBD1 on 5 matching bases. CDR1 is MNHEY and CDR2 is SVGEGT in the germline V gene. The V end was cut by 2 bases, the J end by 9 bases, with 12 bases between. The length of the CDR3 is 13 residues. CDR3 sequence: CASSYTGRWTQYF. CDR3 nucleotides: TGTGCCAGCAGTTACACAGGAAGGTGGACGCAGTATTTT.

This clonotype was seen more than once but under ten times. A much larger clone is a single base away; this may be a read error. The gene calls are TRBV18 and TRBJ1-4; D remains unclear. Germline V gene sequence: CDR1 KGHSH, CDR2 LQKENI. V lost 3 bases to trimming and J lost 8 bases, with 10 bases between them. This CDR3 has 13 residues. CDR3 sequence: CASSPEREEKLFF. The CDR3 nucleotides are TGTGCCAGCTCACCCGAAAGGGAAGAAAAACTGTTTTTT.

In its sample, this clonotype was seen many times. The gene calls are TRBV27 and TRBJ1-1; D possibly corresponds to TRBD1 (5 bases). Germline assignment: CDR1 MNHEY and CDR2 SMNVEV (reference sequence). The V and J ends lost 7 bases and 7 bases respectively, with 13 bases between them. This CDR3 spans 12 amino acids. The CDR3 sequence: CASTTWGGEAFF. The CDR3 DNA sequence: TGTGCCAGCACCACCTGGGGGGGTGAAGCTTTCTTT.

For this clonotype: Possible read error: a much larger clone is one base away. This chain joins TRBV5-1 and TRBJ2-1, with 9 bases identical to TRBD2. CDR1 is SGHRS, CDR2 YFSETQ, per germline. The CDR3 extends over 14 amino acids. The CDR3 sequence: CATSLGREGHEQFF. DNA of the CDR3: TGCGCCACCAGCTTGGGGCGGGAGGGCCATGAGCAGTTCTTC.

This clonotype was recorded at least ten times. The chain has TRBV6-5 and TRBJ2-7; D uncertain. Germline V gives CDR1 MNHEY, CDR2 SVGAGI. Trimming took off 6 bases at V and 3 bases at J, with 12 bases between the two ends. The length of the CDR3 is 13 residues. In DNA, the CDR3 is TGTGCCAGCAGCACGGACCGGCGCTACGAGCAGTACTTC. This gives the protein CASSTDRRYEQYF.